The 2 T cell receptor beta chains below were found in one sample sequenced in a study of cytomegalovirus exposure and HLA in healthy donors. 13 Jbeta primers and 60 Vbeta primers were used for the PCR. Repertoires were generated with immunoSEQ multiplex PCR, while TCRdb's copy carries only in-frame clones and drops some. The sample consists of about 190,000 clones, 82% of them appearing once. Sequenced sample: PBMCs. The receptors derive from a woman aged 18 to 35 in good health and CMV-seronegative.

The chain uses TRBV2 and TRBJ1-2, with 9 bases that match TRBD1. Germline V gives CDR1 SNHLY, CDR2 FYNNEI. V trimming: 7 bases; J trimming: 7 bases; junction bases outside the gene matches: 13. There are 15 residues in the CDR3. In nucleotides, the CDR3 is TGTGCCAGCACCCCGACGTGGGACAGGGCCATTGGCTACACCTTC. It codes for CASTPTWDRAIGYTF.

The chain employs TRBV2 and TRBJ2-3; 11 bases match TRBD1. V shed 7 bases, J shed 2 bases, and the junction held 5 bases outside the gene matches. CDR1 and CDR2 from the germline V gene are SNHLY and FYNNEI. This CDR3 is built from 15 residues. CDR3 coding DNA: TGTGCCAGCAAAGGGACAGGGGGAGCCACAGATACGCAGTATTTT. This sequence encodes CASKGTGGATDTQYF.